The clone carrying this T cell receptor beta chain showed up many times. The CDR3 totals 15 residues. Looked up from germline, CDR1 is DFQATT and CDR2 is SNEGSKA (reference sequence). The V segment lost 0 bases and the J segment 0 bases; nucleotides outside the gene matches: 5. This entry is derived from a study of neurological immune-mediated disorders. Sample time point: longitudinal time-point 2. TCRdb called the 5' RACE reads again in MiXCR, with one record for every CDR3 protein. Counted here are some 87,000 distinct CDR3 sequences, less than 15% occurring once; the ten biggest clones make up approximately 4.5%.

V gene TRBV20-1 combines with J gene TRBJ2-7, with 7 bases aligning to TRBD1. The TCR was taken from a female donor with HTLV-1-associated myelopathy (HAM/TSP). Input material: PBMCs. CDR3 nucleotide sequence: TGCAGTGCTAGAGATCGGACAGGTAGCTCCTACGAGCAGTACTTC. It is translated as CSARDRTGSSYEQYF.